This T cell receptor beta chain was obtained from a study of blood T cell repertoires in COVID-19. Across the whole study: COVID-19 samples from acute and convalescent phases originated in the United States, Italy and Spain.

How the authors handled the data: Estimates of nucleated cell counts were drawn from the amplification of reference gene primers. The table came from immunoSEQ multiplex PCR; TCRdb's copy has only in-frame clones and leaves some out. V, J and clone size are taken as reported in that table, and D and trimming were inferred from the DNA itself. The data contain 150,000 or so clones, about 79% of them singletons. The source is a woman older than 75 with active or convalescent COVID-19. The sample taken for sequencing was peripheral blood.

This CDR3 is CASRDRESQPQHF. CDR3 DNA sequence: TGTGCCAGCAGAGACAGGGAGAGTCAGCCCCAGCATTTT. The rearrangement links TRBV6-5 to TRBJ1-5; 7 nucleotides line up with TRBD1. The CDR3 loop spans 13 amino acids. CDR1 is MNHEY and CDR2 is SVGAGI in the germline V gene. V lost 6 bases to trimming and J lost 6 bases; unmatched junction nucleotides: 5.